Below are 27 T cell receptor beta chains sequenced from a single sample in a study of control samples from healthy donors and cancer patients. The data were produced by immunoSEQ multiplex PCR, yet TCRdb's version contains in-frame clones alone and is incomplete. This table holds 350,000 to 450,000 clones, about nine tenths found once. The sample comprised PBMCs. These TCRs come from a middle-aged man with head and neck cancer.

A word on this clone: This same CDR3 is encoded by further DNA sequences in the sample. This chain uses TRBV9 with TRBJ1-5; D remains ambiguous. Germline assignment: CDR1 SGDLS and CDR2 YYNGEE. V gave up 2 bases and J gave up 1 base, with 10 bases separating them. This CDR3 is 15 amino acids long. CDR3 bases: TGTGCCAGCAGCGTTGGTGGGAACAGCAATCAGCCCCAGCATTTT. Translated, it gives CASSVGGNSNQPQHF.

This clone was seen many times. The chain couples TRBV10-3 to TRBJ2-7; 8 nucleotides match TRBD2. The CDR3 contains 16 residues. Germline V lookup: CDR1 ENHRY, CDR2 SYGVKD. Unmatched junction bases numbered 14, after V lost 4 bases and J lost 6 bases. The CDR3 nucleotides are TGTGCCATCAGTGGGTTAGAGCGGGAGTTATACGGCGAGCAGTACTTC. It translates to CAISGLERELYGEQYF.

V gene TRBV7-2 combines with J gene TRBJ2-7; 7 bases line up with TRBD1. Germline assignment: CDR1 SGHTA and CDR2 FQGNSA. The CDR3 extends over 15 amino acids. The V segment lost 4 bases and the J segment 4 bases; nucleotides outside the gene matches: 10. CDR3 sequence: CASSYGVGGGYEQYF. The DNA of the CDR3 is TGTGCCAGCAGCTACGGAGTAGGGGGCGGATACGAGCAGTACTTC.

The CDR3 reads CASMDSTSYEQYF. CDR3 sequence (DNA): TGTGCCAGCATGGACAGTACCTCCTACGAGCAGTACTTC. V and J are TRBV2 and TRBJ2-7; tentative D call: TRBD1 (6 bases). Germline V gene sequence: CDR1 SNHLY, CDR2 FYNNEI. V was trimmed by 7 bases and J by 0 bases, leaving 10 bases between them. The CDR3 sequence is 13 residues long. The full variable domain, its missing parts supplied by reference TRBV2 and TRBJ2-7, is EPEVTQTPSHQVTQMGQEVILRCVPISNHLYFYWYRQILGQKVEFLVSFYNNEISEKSEIFDDQFSVERPDGSNFTLKIRSTKLEDSAMYFCASMDSTSYEQYFGPGTRLTVT.

V and J are TRBV3-1 (or the pseudogene TRBV3-2) and TRBJ2-7; no definite D call. Trimming removed 3 bases at V and 3 bases at J, with 12 bases between. CDR1 and CDR2 from the germline V gene are LGHDT and YNNKEL (reference sequence). The CDR3 has 14 residues. DNA for the CDR3: TGTGCCAGCAGCCATTTGGTACAAAACTACGAGCAGTACTTC. Its translation is CASSHLVQNYEQYF.

This chain uses TRBV6-5 with TRBJ2-1; D gene unclear. Per the germline V gene, CDR1 is MNHEY and CDR2 is SVGAGI. V lost 2 bases, J lost 2 bases, and 10 bases lay in between. This CDR3 has 15 amino acids. For the CDR3, the DNA is TGTGCCAGCAGTTACGGTCAGCCCACCTACAATGAGCAGTTCTTC. As protein: CASSYGQPTYNEQFF.

The chain carries TRBV5-1 and TRBJ2-7, with D possibly called TRBD1 or TRBD2 (5 bases each). Trimming pared 4 bases from V and 0 bases from J, leaving 11 bases between. CDR1 is SGHRS and CDR2 is YFSETQ in the germline V gene. This CDR3 region has 14 residues. In nucleotides, the CDR3 is TGCGCCAGCAGCACAGGACTCGGCTCCTACGAGCAGTACTTC. Its protein is CASSTGLGSYEQYF.

This clone was found once. V usage is TRBV6-1 and J usage is TRBJ1-2; 7 bases match TRBD1. Germline V gene lookup returns CDR1 MNHNS and CDR2 SASEGT. After removal of 2 bases from V and 5 bases from J, the junction contained 2 bases not matched to a gene. The CDR3 spans 13 residues. The CDR3 DNA is TGTGCCAGCAGTGAACCGGGACAGTATGGCTACACCTTC. This codes for CASSEPGQYGYTF.

The chain has TRBV9 and TRBJ2-5; 8 nucleotides agree with TRBD1. V dropped 4 bases and J dropped 4; count of bases not matched to a gene: 9. CDR1 and CDR2 from the germline V gene are SGDLS and YYNGEE. The CDR3 covers 15 residues. CDR3 nucleotide sequence: TGTGCCAGCAGCCCGAGGACAGGGTTTGGAGAGACCCAGTACTTC. Residues: CASSPRTGFGETQYF.

In this sample, this clone turned up once. The chain combines TRBV5-6 with TRBJ1-5; D possibly corresponds to TRBD1 (5 bases). V gave up 4 bases and J gave up 7 bases, with 18 bases separating them. The germline gives CDR1 SGHDT, CDR2 YYEEEE. The CDR3 totals 15 residues. This CDR3 is CASSHRRGAGQPQHF. In DNA form, the CDR3 reads TGTGCCAGCAGCCATAGAAGAGGGGCGGGCCAGCCCCAGCATTTT.

This chain joins TRBV3-1 (or the pseudogene TRBV3-2) and TRBJ2-7, with D possibly being TRBD1 (6 bases). Germline V gene data show CDR1 as LGHDT and CDR2 as YNNKEL (reference sequence). V lost 4 bases and J lost 2, with 12 bases in between. This CDR3 comprises 14 residues. CDR3 protein: CASSRTDRTYEQYF. DNA for the CDR3: TGTGCCAGCAGCCGTACTGACAGGACCTACGAGCAGTACTTC.

This clone was detected once. This rearrangement joins TRBV12-3 or TRBV12-4 to TRBJ1-3; TRBD1 might be the D (6 bases). V was cut by 10 bases and J by 4 bases, with 14 bases left in between. This CDR3 comprises 13 residues. The CDR3 region is CATADSLGNTIYF. As DNA, the CDR3 is TGTGCCACTGCGGACAGCCTCGGAAACACCATATATTTT.

V gene TRBV28 combines with J gene TRBJ1-2; D is ambiguous. V was clipped by 4 bases and J by 5 bases, with 11 bases between them. The CDR3 extends over 13 amino acids. The germline gives CDR1 MDHEN, CDR2 SYDVKM. CDR3 sequence reads: CASSSPLAYGYTF. CDR3 sequence (DNA): TGTGCCAGCAGTTCCCCCCTGGCGTATGGCTACACCTTC.

The chain carries TRBV3-1 (or the pseudogene TRBV3-2) and TRBJ2-3; 12 bases are a match to TRBD1. This CDR3 is 16 amino acids long. Germline V gene data show CDR1 as LGHDT and CDR2 as YNNKEL (reference sequence). Unmatched junction bases numbered 9, after V lost 10 bases and J lost 1 base. CDR3 sequence reads: CATQSGTGGGTDTQYF. The DNA of the CDR3 is TGTGCCACCCAATCCGGGACAGGGGGCGGCACAGATACGCAGTATTTT.

The chain uses TRBV7-9 and TRBJ1-1; D is unclear. CDR1 SEHNR and CDR2 FQNEAQ come from the germline V gene (reference sequence). Deletions cut 5 bases from V and 0 bases from J, with 4 bases between. The length of the CDR3 is 12 residues. CDR3 region: CASSQMNTEAFF. In nucleotides, the CDR3 is TGTGCCAGCAGCCAAATGAACACTGAAGCTTTCTTT.

This CDR3 is CASSLWTSGSYEQYF. In nucleotides, the CDR3 is TGTGCCAGCAGTTTGTGGACTAGCGGGAGCTACGAGCAGTACTTC. This chain uses TRBV27 with TRBJ2-7, with TRBD2 matching 13 bases. Germline-derived CDR1 and CDR2 are MNHEY and SMNVEV (reference sequence). The trim removed 3 bases at V and 3 bases at J, leaving 2 bases unmatched. The CDR3 has 15 amino acids.

The gene calls are TRBV6-1 and TRBJ2-3; 9 nucleotides match TRBD2. The V segment lost 7 bases and the J segment 7 bases; nucleotides outside the gene matches: 9. This CDR3 contains 14 residues. Germline V gene data show CDR1 as MNHNS and CDR2 as SASEGT. DNA for the CDR3: TGTGCCAGCACCCCCGGGACTAGCATAAATACGCAGTATTTT. Protein sequence: CASTPGTSINTQYF.

This rearrangement joins TRBV28 to TRBJ2-7, with D possibly TRBD2 on 5 matching bases. V was pared by 8 bases and J by 7 bases, with 18 bases between. Germline assignment: CDR1 MDHEN and CDR2 SYDVKM. CDR3 size: 13 residues. CDR3 in DNA: TGTGCCAGCCTCCCCTCGGGATTAAGGGAGCAGTACTTC. Its protein is CASLPSGLREQYF.

This sequence joins TRBV7-8 and TRBJ2-7, with D possibly being TRBD2 (6 bases). V was shortened by 5 bases and J by 3 bases, with 17 bases between the two germline ends. Germline V lookup: CDR1 SGHVS, CDR2 FQNEAQ. The CDR3 runs 15 residues. The CDR3 is CASSPFDGSIYEQYF. The CDR3 DNA reads as TGTGCCAGCAGCCCATTTGACGGGAGCATCTACGAGCAGTACTTC.

The gene calls are TRBV27 and TRBJ2-2, with 8 bases matching TRBD2. Germline CDR1 reads MNHEY; CDR2 reads SMNVEV (reference sequence). The CDR3 covers 15 residues. Trimming at V came to 8 bases and at J to 4 bases, leaving 9 bases not matched to a gene. The CDR3 sequence is CASAGREKATGELFF. CDR3 coding DNA: TGTGCCAGCGCCGGGAGGGAGAAGGCCACCGGGGAGCTGTTTTTT.

This clone was seen a single time. The J gene is TRBJ2-5, the V gene TRBV24-1; unclear D gene. Germline V gene lookup returns CDR1 KGHDR and CDR2 SFDVKD. CDR3 length equals 13 residues. Trimming pared 4 bases from V and 5 bases from J, leaving 10 bases between. The CDR3, as DNA: TGTGCCACCAGTGAACCAGGCGAGGAGACCCAGTACTTC. Its protein product is CATSEPGEETQYF.

The rearrangement uses TRBV27 and TRBJ2-5, with a weak D call TRBD2 (6 bases). Trimming shortened V by 3 bases and J by 5 bases, and 13 bases separated the two germline ends. This CDR3 spans 14 amino acids. Germline-derived CDR1 and CDR2 are MNHEY and SMNVEV (reference sequence). CDR3 region: CASSFREAAETQYF. The CDR3 DNA reads TGTGCCAGCAGTTTCAGGGAGGCGGCGGAGACCCAGTACTTC.

The chain combines TRBV5-1 with TRBJ1-2; 7 bases match TRBD1. CDR1 and CDR2 from the germline V gene are SGHRS and YFSETQ. The CDR3 runs 15 residues. V shed 4 bases, J shed 4 bases, and the junction held 10 bases outside the gene matches. CDR3 in amino acids: CASSGDSAHVYGYTF. For the CDR3, the DNA is TGCGCCAGCAGCGGGGACAGCGCACACGTCTATGGCTACACCTTC.

CDR3 region: CASSLGDRGLGYGYTF. DNA for the CDR3: TGTGCCAGCAGCTTAGGGGACAGAGGCCTTGGCTATGGCTACACCTTC. This sequence joins TRBV7-9 and TRBJ1-2, with 7 bases aligning to TRBD1. With 1 base clipped from V and 4 bases from J, the junction kept 9 bases outside the gene matches. This CDR3 is built from 16 residues. Per germline, CDR1 SEHNR and CDR2 FQNEAQ (reference sequence). Together with reference TRBV7-9 and TRBJ1-2, the CDR3 gives the full variable domain: DTGVSQNPRHKITKRGQNVTFRCDPISEHNRLYWYRQTLGQGPEFLTYFQNEAQLEKSRLLSDRFSAERPKGSFSTLEIQRTEQGDSAMYLCASSLGDRGLGYGYTFGSGTRLTVV.

The chain has TRBV18 and TRBJ2-7; 7 bases are shared with TRBD1. CDR1 is KGHSH, CDR2 LQKENI, per germline. J was trimmed by 2 bases and V by 5 bases; bases with no gene match: 3. The CDR3 is 13 residues long. The CDR3 sequence: CASSAGQAYEQYF. The DNA for the CDR3 is TGTGCCAGCTCAGCAGGACAGGCCTACGAGCAGTACTTC.

Only one count was recorded for this clone. The V and J genes are TRBV19 and TRBJ2-2, with a weak D call TRBD2 (5 bases). Looked up from germline, CDR1 is LNHDA and CDR2 is SQIVND (reference sequence). The length of the CDR3 is 15 residues. V was pared by 0 bases and J by 1 base, with 6 bases between. The CDR3: CASSIEGRNTGELFF. CDR3 coding DNA: TGTGCCAGTAGTATAGAGGGGAGGAACACCGGGGAGCTGTTTTTT.

This rearrangement joins TRBV3-1 (or the pseudogene TRBV3-2) to TRBJ1-4; TRBD1 is a possible D gene (6 bases). Germline lookup yields CDR1 LGHDT and CDR2 YNNKEL (reference sequence). This CDR3 comprises 16 residues. V dropped 1 base and J dropped 7 bases, with 16 bases sitting between them. This CDR3 is CASSQGKALGGEKLFF. The CDR3 nucleotides are TGTGCCAGCAGCCAAGGGAAGGCGCTAGGGGGTGAAAAACTGTTTTTT.